This TCR beta chain emerged from a study of cytomegalovirus exposure and HLA in healthy donors. The data were produced by immunoSEQ multiplex PCR, yet TCRdb's version contains in-frame clones alone and is incomplete. The sample contains fewer than 250,000 clones, roughly 84% of which appear only once. The germline V and J ends were trimmed by 2 bases and 4 bases, with 11 bases remaining between them. Looked up from germline, CDR1 is SGHAT and CDR2 is FQNNGV. CDR3 length: 15 amino acids. The receptor was derived from a woman in her twenties or thirties in good health and CMV-seropositive. The sample consisted of PBMCs. The V and J genes are TRBV11-2 and TRBJ2-2; a possible D gene is TRBD2 (5 bases). The CDR3 DNA reads TGTGCCAGCAGCTTAAATCCGGGAAGCACCGGGGAGCTGTTTTTT. Amino acids: CASSLNPGSTGELFF.